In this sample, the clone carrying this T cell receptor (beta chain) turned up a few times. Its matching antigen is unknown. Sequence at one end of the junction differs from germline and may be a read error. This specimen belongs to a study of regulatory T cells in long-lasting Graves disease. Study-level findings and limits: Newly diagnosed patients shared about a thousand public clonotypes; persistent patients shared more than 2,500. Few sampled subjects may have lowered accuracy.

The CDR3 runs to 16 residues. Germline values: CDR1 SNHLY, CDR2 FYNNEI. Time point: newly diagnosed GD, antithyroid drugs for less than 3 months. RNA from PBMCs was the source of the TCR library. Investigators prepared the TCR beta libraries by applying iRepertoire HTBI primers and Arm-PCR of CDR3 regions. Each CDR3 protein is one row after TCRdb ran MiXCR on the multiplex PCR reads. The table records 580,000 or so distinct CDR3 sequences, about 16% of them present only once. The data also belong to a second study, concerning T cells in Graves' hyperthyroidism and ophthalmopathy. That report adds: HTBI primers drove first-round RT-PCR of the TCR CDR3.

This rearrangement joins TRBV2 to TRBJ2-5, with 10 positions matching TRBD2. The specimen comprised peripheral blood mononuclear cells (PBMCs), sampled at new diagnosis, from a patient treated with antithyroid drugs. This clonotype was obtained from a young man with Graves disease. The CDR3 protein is CASSERGLANQETQCF. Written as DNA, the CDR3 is TGTGCCAGCAGTGAGCGGGGACTAGCGAATCAAGAGACCCAGTGCTTC.